The sequence of this TCR beta chain was determined in a study of blood T cell repertoires in COVID-19. Study summary: Both acute and convalescent COVID-19 samples were obtained from the United States, Italy and Spain. Nucleic acid was either cDNA or gDNA, and it came from T cells, B-cell-depleted T cells, or PBMCs.

V lost 8 bases to trimming and J lost 6 bases; unmatched junction nucleotides: 9. Looked up from germline, CDR1 is LNHDA and CDR2 is SQIVND (reference sequence). The length of the CDR3 is 13 residues. Clones were sequenced by immunoSEQ multiplex PCR, and TCRdb holds only the in-frame ones, with some missing. Of about 270,000 clones in the sample, approximately 85% are singletons; the top ten hold about an eighth. The sample consisted of peripheral blood. The sequence derives from a human donor in a cohort sampled during active COVID-19. The chain employs TRBV19 and TRBJ1-1; the match to TRBD1 covers 7 bases. CDR3 sequence reads: CASFPLDRSEAFF. CDR3 in DNA: TGTGCCAGTTTTCCTCTGGACAGGTCTGAAGCTTTCTTT.